The 25 T cell receptor beta chains reported below all come from one sample, sequenced in a study of blood T cell repertoires in COVID-19. TCRdb keeps only in-frame clones here, not all; method: immunoSEQ multiplex PCR. The table lists about 110,000 clones, approximately 84% of them singletons, with more than 2% in the top ten. Source material: peripheral blood. These receptors all stem from a human donor in a cohort sampled during active COVID-19.

The chain recombines TRBV5-6 with TRBJ1-2; the match to TRBD1 covers 9 bases. V trimming: 6 bases; J trimming: 4 bases; junction bases outside the gene matches: 13. The CDR3 is made up of 16 amino acids. Germline CDR1 reads SGHDT; CDR2 reads YYEEEE. Written as DNA, the CDR3 is TGTGCCAGCATCCTCACGGCGGGACAGGGCCTCTATGGCTACACCTTC. Protein product: CASILTAGQGLYGYTF.

This clone was detected only once. This chain uses TRBV7-6 with TRBJ2-7; no clear D. Germline CDR1 reads SGHVS; CDR2 reads FNYEAQ. Between the trimmed V and J ends, which lost 2 bases and 0 bases, there was a span of 11 bases. This CDR3 comprises 15 residues. Here the CDR3 DNA reads TGTGCCAGCAGCTTATCTCCCGTGGCCTCCTACGAGCAGTACTTC. Amino acids: CASSLSPVASYEQYF.

This chain links TRBV4-2 with TRBJ2-2, with TRBD2 matching 13 bases. The CDR3 spans 18 residues. J was trimmed by 5 bases and V by 0 bases; bases with no gene match: 6. CDR1 LGHNA and CDR2 YNFKEQ come from the germline V gene. The CDR3 DNA follows: TGTGCCAGCAGCCAAGACCCAATGACTAGCGGGAGGACCGGGGAGCTGTTTTTT. Encoded protein: CASSQDPMTSGRTGELFF.

The chain carries TRBV19 and TRBJ2-2, with D unclear. Per the germline V gene, CDR1 is LNHDA and CDR2 is SQIVND (reference sequence). The CDR3 length is 15 residues. Between the trimmed V and J ends, which lost 4 bases and 0 bases, there was a span of 9 bases. CDR3 amino acids: CASSSLQTNTGELFF. The CDR3 nucleotides are TGTGCCAGTAGTAGTCTCCAGACGAACACCGGGGAGCTGTTTTTT.

CDR3: CASSYGLAGAGGTDTQYF. The DNA of the CDR3 is TGTGCCAGCAGTTACGGACTAGCGGGGGCCGGGGGCACAGATACGCAGTATTTT. The rearrangement links TRBV6-2 or TRBV6-3 to TRBJ2-3; 13 nucleotides match TRBD2. The ends lost 2 bases at V and 1 base at J; junction bases unmatched: 6. CDR3 size: 18 residues. CDR1 MNHEY and CDR2 SVGEGT come from the germline V gene.

The CDR3 is CASSRKGLMNTEAFF. CDR3 in DNA: TGTGCCAGCAGCCGAAAGGGACTGATGAACACTGAAGCTTTCTTT. The chain has TRBV5-4 and TRBJ1-1, with D possibly TRBD1 on 5 matching bases. From germline, CDR1 is SGHNT and CDR2 YYREEE (reference sequence). This CDR3 is built from 15 residues. V lost 4 bases, J lost 0 bases, and 13 bases lay in between.

The chain recombines TRBV6-5 with TRBJ2-6; no definite D call. The V gene lost 4 bases and the J gene lost 1 base, with 5 bases spanning the gap. CDR1 and CDR2 from the germline V gene are MNHEY and SVGAGI. The CDR3 has 14 residues. Written as DNA, the CDR3 is TGTGCCAGCAGTTTGAGGTCTGGGGCCAACGTCCTGACTTTC. Its protein is CASSLRSGANVLTF.

The gene calls are TRBV3-1 (or the pseudogene TRBV3-2) and TRBJ2-3; 8 bases are shared with TRBD2. The CDR3 spans 13 residues. Germline V lookup: CDR1 LGHDT, CDR2 YNNKEL (reference sequence). The junction had 5 bases not matched to a gene; V was cut back by 4 bases and J by 8 bases. CDR3 bases: TGTGCCAGCAGCCCTCTTCGGGGGGGTACGCAGTATTTT. It is translated as CASSPLRGGTQYF.

The CDR3 loop reads CSVEERAGGTDTQYF. CDR3 bases: TGCAGCGTTGAAGAAAGGGCGGGGGGCACAGATACGCAGTATTTT. The chain has TRBV29-1 and TRBJ2-3; 7 positions agree with TRBD2. The CDR3 length is 15 residues. After removal of 0 bases from V and 1 base from J, the junction contained 4 bases not matched to a gene. Per the germline V gene, CDR1 is SQVTM and CDR2 is ANQGSEA.

The rearrangement uses TRBV5-1 and TRBJ2-5; D unclear. V gave up 5 bases and J gave up 5 bases, with 16 bases separating them. Germline loops: CDR1 SGHRS, CDR2 YFSETQ. This CDR3 comprises 14 residues. CDR3 loop: CASRSAAALETQYF. The CDR3 bases are TGCGCCAGCAGAAGCGCGGCGGCCCTTGAGACCCAGTACTTC. The full variable domain, in which reference TRBV5-1 and TRBJ2-5 provide the parts outside the CDR3, is KAGVTQTPRYLIKTRGQQVTLSCSPISGHRSVSWYQQTPGQGLQFLFEYFSETQRNKGNFPGRFSGRQFSNSRSEMNVSTLELGDSALYLCASRSAAALETQYFGPGTRLLVL.

The rearrangement uses TRBV5-1 and TRBJ2-7; D is unresolved. Trimming removed 0 bases from V and 2 bases from J, with 9 bases in between. The CDR3 has 14 residues. CDR1 and CDR2 (germline): SGHRS, YFSETQ. CDR3 coding DNA: TGCGCCAGCAGCTTGGCCGGCGGAACCTACGAGCAGTACTTC. It translates to CASSLAGGTYEQYF.

In this sample, this clone turned up a few times. DNA of the CDR3: TGTGCCAGCAGCTTAGGCCCGGACAGACTTGAAGCTTTCTTT. This gives the protein CASSLGPDRLEAFF. The V and J genes are TRBV7-9 and TRBJ1-1; D perhaps matches TRBD1 (6 bases). The CDR3 spans 14 residues. Germline V gene sequence: CDR1 SEHNR, CDR2 FQNEAQ (reference sequence). The V end lost 1 base, the J end lost 7 bases, and 13 bases lay between the germline ends. The complete variable domain, with remaining parts taken from reference TRBV7-9 and TRBJ1-1, reads DTGVSQNPRHKITKRGQNVTFRCDPISEHNRLYWYRQTLGQGPEFLTYFQNEAQLEKSRLLSDRFSAERPKGSFSTLEIQRTEQGDSAMYLCASSLGPDRLEAFFGQGTRLTVV.

The chain joins TRBV11-2 to TRBJ2-2, with D unresolved. The CDR3 loop spans 13 amino acids. Deletions cut 5 bases from V and 2 bases from J, with 6 bases between. Germline assignment: CDR1 SGHAT and CDR2 FQNNGV. Written as DNA, the CDR3 is TGTGCCAGCAGCGAACAAAACACCGGGGAGCTGTTTTTT. This codes for CASSEQNTGELFF.

This sequence joins TRBV28 and TRBJ2-3; D is possibly TRBD1 (5 bases). CDR3 size: 17 residues. V shed 5 bases and J shed 0 bases, with 18 bases lying between them. The germline CDR1 and CDR2 sequences are MDHEN and SYDVKM. The CDR3 DNA is TGTGCCAGCAGTCTCCTTAAGGGGTCCCCTAGCACAGATACGCAGTATTTT. Amino acid sequence: CASSLLKGSPSTDTQYF.

This clone occurred once. V and J are TRBV7-9 and TRBJ2-3, with a possible D match to TRBD1 (5 bases). The CDR3 consists of 16 residues. Between the trimmed V and J ends, which lost 1 base and 0 bases, there was a span of 11 bases. Looked up from germline, CDR1 is SEHNR and CDR2 is FQNEAQ (reference sequence). The CDR3 coding sequence is TGTGCCAGCAGCTTAGTAGGGGAACTTAGCACAGATACGCAGTATTTT. Translation gives CASSLVGELSTDTQYF.

This clone was seen just once. The gene calls are TRBV10-3 and TRBJ1-2; D might be TRBD1 (5 bases). CDR3 length: 14 residues. The V end lost 4 bases, the J end lost 2 bases, and 11 bases lay between the germline ends. Looked up from germline, CDR1 is ENHRY and CDR2 is SYGVKD. CDR3 in DNA: TGTGCCATCAGTGTGGGCGGGGGGAACTATGGCTACACCTTC. Translated, it gives CAISVGGGNYGYTF.

Only a few counts were recorded for this clone. The J gene is TRBJ2-7, the V gene TRBV18; 11 bases are a match to TRBD1. The V gene end was trimmed by 4 bases and the J gene end by 1 base; junction bases not matched to a gene: 3. The germline V gene has CDR1 KGHSH and CDR2 LQKENI. The CDR3 loop spans 15 amino acids. CDR3 nucleotides: TGTGCCAGCTCACTAGGGACAGGGGGTTCCTACGAGCAGTACTTC. It is translated as CASSLGTGGSYEQYF.

V gene TRBV12-3 or TRBV12-4 combines with J gene TRBJ1-2, with a weak D call TRBD1 (6 bases). Trimming removed 5 bases from V and 5 bases from J, with 12 bases in between. This CDR3 contains 13 residues. This CDR3 reads CASSATGLYGYTF. The CDR3 DNA sequence: TGTGCCAGCAGTGCCACAGGGCTTTATGGCTACACCTTC.

The chain links TRBV29-1 to TRBJ1-1; 7 bases align to TRBD1. With V trimmed by 4 bases and J by 11 bases, 7 bases remained unmatched. Germline CDR1 and CDR2: SQVTM and ANQGSEA. This CDR3 is built from 11 residues. DNA of the CDR3: TGCAGCGTTGGACAGGGCCAAATGGCTTTCTTT. Residues: CSVGQGQMAFF.

This chain uses TRBV9 with TRBJ2-3; 9 bases match TRBD2. This CDR3 has 17 residues. The V gene's germline CDR1 is SGDLS and CDR2 YYNGEE. V trimming: 0 bases; J trimming: 2 bases; junction bases outside the gene matches: 7. CDR3 nucleotides: TGTGCCAGCAGCGTAGGGCGCGGGGGGGTTTCCACAGATACGCAGTATTTT. This translates into CASSVGRGGVSTDTQYF.

This clone came up a few times. The chain uses TRBV9 and TRBJ2-1; 10 nucleotides agree with TRBD2. The junction had 7 bases not matched to a gene; V was cut back by 0 bases and J by 10 bases. The CDR3 spans 15 residues. Germline V gene data show CDR1 as SGDLS and CDR2 as YYNGEE. CDR3 sequence: CASSVDSGGTLEQFF. CDR3 bases: TGTGCCAGCAGCGTAGATAGCGGGGGGACTTTGGAGCAGTTCTTC.

The V call is TRBV13, the J call TRBJ1-5; 8 bases line up with TRBD1. Germline values: CDR1 PRHDT, CDR2 FYEKMQ (reference sequence). J gave up 5 bases and V 10 bases, and 4 bases lay outside the gene matches. The CDR3 length is 12 residues. For the CDR3, the DNA is TGTGCCACCACAGGGGGGCATCAGCCCCAGCATTTT. This codes for CATTGGHQPQHF.

CDR3 residues: CASSIPGQGYGYTF. The CDR3 DNA follows: TGTGCCAGTAGTATCCCGGGACAGGGATATGGCTACACCTTC. The V gene is TRBV19, the J gene TRBJ1-2; 9 bases fit TRBD1. Germline values: CDR1 LNHDA, CDR2 SQIVND (reference sequence). This CDR3 is built from 14 residues. Trimming removed 3 bases from V and 5 bases from J; junction bases left unmatched: 4.

The chain uses TRBV7-6 and TRBJ1-6; TRBD1 is a possible D gene (5 bases). The germline gives CDR1 SGHVS, CDR2 FNYEAQ. The CDR3 consists of 13 residues. The CDR3 nucleotides are TGTGCTTCGGCAGGGTCAGGTTCGGCACCCCTCCACTTT. It specifies CASAGSGSAPLHF.

V is TRBV29-1 and J is TRBJ2-1; D might be TRBD1 (5 bases). The V and J ends lost 2 bases and 7 bases respectively, with 12 bases between them. Germline assignment: CDR1 SQVTM and CDR2 ANQGSEA. The CDR3 is 13 residues long. The CDR3 loop is CSVEWGRANEQFF. The CDR3 DNA reads TGCAGCGTTGAATGGGGCAGGGCGAATGAGCAGTTCTTC.